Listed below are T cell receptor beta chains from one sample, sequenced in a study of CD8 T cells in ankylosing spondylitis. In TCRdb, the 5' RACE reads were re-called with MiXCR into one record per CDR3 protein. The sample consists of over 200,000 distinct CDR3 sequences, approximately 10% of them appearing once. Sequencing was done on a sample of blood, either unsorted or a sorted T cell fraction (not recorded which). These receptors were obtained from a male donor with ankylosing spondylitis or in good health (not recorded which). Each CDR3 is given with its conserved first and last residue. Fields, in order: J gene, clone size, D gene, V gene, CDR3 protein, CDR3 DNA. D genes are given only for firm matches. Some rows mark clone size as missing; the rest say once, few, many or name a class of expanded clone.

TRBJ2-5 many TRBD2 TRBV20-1 CSALRLAGLETQYF TGCAGTGCTCTGCGACTAGCGGGGTTAGAGACCCAGTACTTC
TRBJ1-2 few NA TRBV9 CASSETYDGARGYTF TGTGCCAGCAGCGAGACGTACGATGGGGCGCGTGGCTACACCTTC
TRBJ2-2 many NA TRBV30 CAAGAVRELFF TGTGCCGCGGGGGCAGTGAGGGAGCTGTTTTTT
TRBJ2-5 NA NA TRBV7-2 CASSLRLGHETQYF TGTGCCAGCAGCTTAAGACTAGGCCATGAGACCCAGTACTTC
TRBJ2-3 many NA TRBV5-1 CASRPGTGDTQYF TGCGCCAGCCGTCCCGGGACTGGAGATACGCAGTATTTT
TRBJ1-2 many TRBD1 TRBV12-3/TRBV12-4 CASSFRVQGVNGYTF TGTGCCAGCAGTTTTCGGGTTCAGGGGGTCAACGGCTACACCTTC
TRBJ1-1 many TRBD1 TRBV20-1 CSARFLGDRANTEAFF TGCAGTGCTAGATTTCTGGGGGACAGGGCGAACACTGAAGCTTTCTTT
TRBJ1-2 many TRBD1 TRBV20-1 CSALTGDRYGYTF TGCAGTGCTCTTACAGGGGATCGGTATGGCTACACCTTC
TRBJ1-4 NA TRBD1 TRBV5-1 CASSVTGLREKLFF TGCGCCAGCAGCGTGACAGGGTTAAGGGAAAAACTGTTTTTT
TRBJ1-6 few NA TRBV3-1 CASSQTNSPLHF TGTGCCAGCAGCCAAACTAATTCACCCCTCCACTTT
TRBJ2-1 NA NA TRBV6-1 CASSEVGSDLYNEQFF TGTGCCAGCAGTGAAGTAGGTTCGGACCTCTACAATGAGCAGTTCTTC
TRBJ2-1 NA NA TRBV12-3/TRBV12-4 CASSTRDTNNEQFF TGTGCCAGCAGTACCCGGGACACCAACAATGAGCAGTTCTTC
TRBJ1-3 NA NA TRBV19 CASASGSSGNTIYF TGTGCCAGCGCTTCCGGCTCCTCTGGAAACACCATATATTTT
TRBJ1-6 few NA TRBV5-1 CASSLENLNSPLHF TGCGCCAGCAGCTTGGAGAACCTTAATTCACCCCTCCACTTT
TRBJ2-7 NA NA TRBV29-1 CSADNSYEQYF TGCAGCGCGGACAATTCCTACGAGCAGTACTTC
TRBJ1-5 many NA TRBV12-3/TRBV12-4 CASSTGRRGHQQPQHF TGTGCCAGCAGTACCGGCCGACGGGGTCACCAACAGCCCCAGCATTTT
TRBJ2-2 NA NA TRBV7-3 CASSSGAPNTGELFF TGTGCCAGCAGCTCAGGGGCCCCGAACACCGGGGAGCTGTTTTTT
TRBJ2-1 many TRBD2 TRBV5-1 CASSSIPSGGRYEQFF TGCGCCAGCAGCTCTATACCTAGCGGGGGGAGGTATGAGCAGTTCTTC
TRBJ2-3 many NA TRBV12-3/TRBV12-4 CASSIDGRGTDTQYF TGTGCCAGCAGTATAGACGGTCGGGGCACAGATACGCAGTATTTT
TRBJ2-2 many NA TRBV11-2 CASSSPEAGSTGELFF TGTGCCAGCAGCAGTCCGGAGGCGGGGAGCACCGGGGAGCTGTTTTTT
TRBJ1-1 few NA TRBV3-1 CASSRNLQGNTEAFF TGTGCCAGTTCACGTAATCTTCAGGGGAACACTGAAGCTTTCTTT
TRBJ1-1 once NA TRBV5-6 CASSPTPLDRETEAFF TGTGCCAGCAGCCCGACCCCTCTCGACCGTGAAACTGAAGCTTTCTTT
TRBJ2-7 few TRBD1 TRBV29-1 CSAVGQGAGEQYF TGCAGCGCAGTCGGACAGGGGGCAGGCGAGCAGTACTTC
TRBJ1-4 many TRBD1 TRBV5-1 CASSLTGQASTNEKLFF TGCGCCAGCAGCTTGACGGGACAGGCTTCAACTAATGAAAAACTGTTTTTT
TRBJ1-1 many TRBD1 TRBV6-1 CASRPTGGKNTEAFF TGTGCCAGCAGGCCAACAGGGGGAAAGAACACTGAAGCTTTCTTT
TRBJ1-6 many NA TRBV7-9 CASSLPGGDNSPLHF TGTGCCAGCAGCTTACCCGGGGGAGATAATTCACCCCTCCACTTT
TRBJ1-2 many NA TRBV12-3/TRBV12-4 CASSWDGAGSGYTF TGTGCCAGCAGTTGGGACGGAGCGGGGTCTGGCTACACCTTC
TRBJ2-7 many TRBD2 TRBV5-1 CASSLVAGADEQYF TGCGCCAGCAGCTTGGTAGCGGGGGCTGATGAGCAGTACTTC
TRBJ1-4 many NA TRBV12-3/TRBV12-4 CASSFVRGAEKLFF TGTGCCAGCAGTTTTGTGCGAGGGGCTGAAAAACTGTTTTTT
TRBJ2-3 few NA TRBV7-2 CASSTLPTDTQYF TGTGCCAGCAGCACCCTTCCCACAGATACGCAGTATTTT
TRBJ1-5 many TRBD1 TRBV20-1 CSATTGGDQPQHF TGCAGTGCTACAACAGGGGGGGATCAGCCCCAGCATTTT
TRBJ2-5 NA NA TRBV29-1 CSVDAHDTQYF TGCAGCGTTGATGCCCACGACACCCAGTACTTC
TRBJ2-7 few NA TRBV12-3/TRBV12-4 CASNEGGAGSYEQYF TGTGCCAGCAACGAGGGGGGGGCCGGATCCTACGAGCAGTACTTC
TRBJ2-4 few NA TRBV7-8 CASQLSGGGNIQYF TGTGCCAGCCAGCTTTCAGGAGGAGGAAACATTCAGTACTTC
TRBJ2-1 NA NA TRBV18 CASSSTSYEQFF TGTGCCAGCTCGTCGACCAGCTATGAGCAGTTCTTC
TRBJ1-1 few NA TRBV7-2 CASSSTGGAREAFF TGTGCCAGCAGCTCCACCGGGGGGGCGCGGGAAGCTTTCTTT
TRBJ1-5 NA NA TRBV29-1 CSVQSGAQPQHF TGCAGCGTTCAATCAGGGGCCCAGCCCCAGCATTTT
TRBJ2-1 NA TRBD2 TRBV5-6 CASSLGTSGGPYNEQFF TGTGCCAGCAGCCTCGGGACTAGCGGGGGACCCTACAATGAGCAGTTCTTC
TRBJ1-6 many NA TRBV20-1 CSARNQNNSPLHF TGCAGTGCTAGAAACCAGAATAATTCACCCCTCCACTTT
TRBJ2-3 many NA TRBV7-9 CASSLFQDTQYF TGTGCCAGCAGCTTATTCCAAGATACGCAGTATTTT
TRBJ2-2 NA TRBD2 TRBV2 CASRGSGGPVTGELFF TGTGCCAGCAGGGGAAGCGGGGGGCCTGTCACCGGGGAGCTGTTTTTT
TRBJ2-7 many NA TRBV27 CASSFDAGQYYEQYF TGTGCCAGCAGTTTCGATGCGGGACAGTACTACGAGCAGTACTTC
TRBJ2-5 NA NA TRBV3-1 CASSRGGVETQYF TGTGCCAGCAGCCGCGGGGGCGTGGAGACCCAGTACTTC
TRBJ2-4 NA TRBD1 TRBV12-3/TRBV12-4 CASSLFRDSDIQYF TGTGCCAGCAGTTTATTTCGGGACAGTGACATTCAGTACTTC
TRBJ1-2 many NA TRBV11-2 CASSLVEGDPYGYTF TGTGCCAGCAGCTTAGTTGAAGGGGACCCCTATGGCTACACCTTC
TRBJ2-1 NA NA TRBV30 CAWSVQGGLTYNEQFF TGTGCCTGGAGTGTACAGGGGGGGCTGACCTACAATGAGCAGTTCTTC
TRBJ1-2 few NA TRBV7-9 CASSLASGGLGGYTF TGTGCCAGCAGCTTAGCGAGTGGTGGATTGGGCGGCTACACCTTC
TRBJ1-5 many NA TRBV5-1 CASTPDGDGNQPQHF TGCGCCAGCACCCCTGACGGGGATGGCAATCAGCCCCAGCATTTT
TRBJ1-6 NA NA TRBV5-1 CASSVTMDSPLDF TGCGCCAGCAGCGTAACCATGGATTCACCCCTCGACTTT
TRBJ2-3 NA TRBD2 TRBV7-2 CASSLAGGGGDTQYF TGTGCCAGCAGCTTAGCAGGCGGGGGGGGAGATACGCAGTATTTT
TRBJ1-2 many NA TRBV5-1 CASSLDGRRTF TGCGCCAGCAGCTTGGATGGCCGTCGCACCTTC
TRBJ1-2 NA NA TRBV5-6 CASSLDGGFDYGSTF TGTGCCAGCAGCTTGGATGGGGGGTTCGACTATGGCTCCACCTTC
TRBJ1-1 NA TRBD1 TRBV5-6 CASSPGEGAWNTEAFF TGTGCCAGCAGCCCCGGGGAGGGGGCTTGGAACACTGAAGCTTTCTTT
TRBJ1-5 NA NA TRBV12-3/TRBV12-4 CASRPGNLAGGLDTQHF TGTGCCAGCAGACCCGGCAATCTAGCGGGGGGGCTGGATACGCAGCATTTT
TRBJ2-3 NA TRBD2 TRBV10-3 CAIGGQGISGVTDTQYF TGTGCCATCGGCGGGCAAGGGATTAGCGGGGTCACAGATACGCAGTATTTT
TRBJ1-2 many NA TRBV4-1 CASSQDHLRSNGYTF TGCGCCAGCAGCCAAGACCATCTCCGGAGCAATGGCTACACCTTC
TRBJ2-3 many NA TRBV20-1 CSASPGTSTDTQYF TGCAGTGCTAGCCCGGGAACTTCGACAGATACGCAGTATTTT
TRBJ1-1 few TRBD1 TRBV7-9 CASSASGATTGLGAFF TGTGCCAGCAGCGCCTCGGGGGCAACGACAGGGTTAGGAGCTTTCTTT
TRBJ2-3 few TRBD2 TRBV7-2 CASSSAGGADTQYF TGTGCCAGCAGCAGCGCGGGGGGGGCAGATACGCAGTATTTT